These 13 T cell receptor beta chains came from one sample sequenced in a study of radiation and T cells in renal cell carcinoma. Profiling relied on immunoSEQ multiplex PCR, and the TCRdb table lists in-frame clones only, not all of them. The table has roughly 100,000 clones, roughly 90% seen once; the top ten hold roughly 8%. Time point described: baseline pretreatment blood. Regarding treatment: 15 Gy SBRT to primary tumor, nephrectomy 4 weeks later. The sequencing here drew on blood, taken from a patient whose treatment included radiotherapy and nephrectomy. The source is a man aged 50 to 60 with renal cell carcinoma.

The chain uses TRBV28 and TRBJ2-2; TRBD2 might be the D (7 bases). This CDR3 comprises 15 residues. Germline V gene data show CDR1 as MDHEN and CDR2 as SYDVKM. The V and J ends lost 11 bases and 2 bases respectively, with 18 bases between them. This CDR3 is CACTAGARNTGELFF. As DNA, the CDR3 is TGTGCCTGTACGGCGGGGGCCAGAAACACCGGGGAGCTGTTTTTT. The full variable domain, its missing parts supplied by reference TRBV28 and TRBJ2-2, is DVKVTQSSRYLVKRTGEKVFLECVQDMDHENMFWYRQDPGLGLRLIYFSYDVKMKEKGDIPEGYSVSREKKERFSLILESASTNQTSMYLCACTAGARNTGELFFGEGSRLTVL.

The chain carries TRBV2 and TRBJ2-1, with D maybe TRBD2 (5 bases). This CDR3 contains 15 residues. The V gene's germline CDR1 is SNHLY and CDR2 FYNNEI. The V end was cut by 6 bases, the J end by 0 bases, with 12 bases between. Written as DNA, the CDR3 is TGTGCCAGCAGCCCGGACTCGAGCTCCTACAATGAGCAGTTCTTC. Translating gives CASSPDSSSYNEQFF.

V usage is TRBV6-6 and J usage is TRBJ2-2; D is uncertain. CDR1 is MNHNY and CDR2 is SVGAGI in the germline V gene (reference sequence). This CDR3 has 14 amino acids. Trimming stripped 7 bases from V and 1 base from J, with 10 bases between. The CDR3 DNA reads TGTGCCAGCACCCAGGCAGGGAACACCGGGGAGCTGTTTTTT. Translation gives CASTQAGNTGELFF.

This rearrangement joins TRBV18 to TRBJ2-4; 9 bases line up with TRBD1. The germline CDR1 and CDR2 sequences are KGHSH and LQKENI. The CDR3 length is 15 residues. The J segment lost 2 bases and the V segment lost 5 bases, leaving 4 bases of the junction unmatched. CDR3: CASSSGQGTKNIQYF. The CDR3 DNA reads as TGTGCCAGCTCAAGTGGACAGGGGACCAAAAACATTCAGTACTTC.

This clone was picked up one time. V and J are TRBV6-1 and TRBJ1-5; possible D gene TRBD1, 6 bases. The CDR3 has 13 residues. Per germline, CDR1 MNHNS and CDR2 SASEGT. The ends were cut back, 6 bases at V and 4 bases at J, with 10 bases in the middle. CDR3 residues: CASRGQQNQPQHF. The CDR3 nucleotides are TGTGCCAGCAGAGGACAGCAAAATCAGCCCCAGCATTTT.

The genes are TRBV5-1 and TRBJ2-5, with 7 nucleotides matching TRBD2. The CDR3 is made up of 15 amino acids. The germline V gene has CDR1 SGHRS and CDR2 YFSETQ. V shed 5 bases and J 0 bases; nucleotides not matched to a gene: 7. The CDR3 nucleotides read TGCGCCAGCAGATATGTTAGCGGGTACCAAGAGACCCAGTACTTC. This translates into CASRYVSGYQETQYF.

CDR3 DNA sequence: TGTGCCAGCAGCGCGGGACAGCCCTACGAGCAGTACTTC. Translated, it gives CASSAGQPYEQYF. The rearrangement uses TRBV7-6 and TRBJ2-7; D may be TRBD1 (7 bases). Trimming shortened V by 5 bases and J by 2 bases, and 10 bases separated the two germline ends. This CDR3 contains 13 residues. The germline V gene has CDR1 SGHVS and CDR2 FNYEAQ. The variable domain in full, with the rest retrieved from reference TRBV7-6 and TRBJ2-7, is GAGVSQSPRYKVTKRGQDVALRCDPISGHVSLYWYRQALGQGPEFLTYFNYEAQQDKSGLPNDRFSAERPEGSISTLTIQRTEQRDSAMYRCASSAGQPYEQYFGPGTRLTVT.

The V and J genes are TRBV2 and TRBJ2-5; no clear D. The CDR3 consists of 13 residues. CDR1 is SNHLY, CDR2 FYNNEI, per germline. V was shortened by 2 bases and J by 2 bases, with 6 bases between the two germline ends. The CDR3 spells CASSEHTQETQYF. The CDR3 nucleotides are TGTGCCAGCAGTGAACACACGCAAGAGACCCAGTACTTC.

The V call is TRBV6-6, the J call TRBJ2-5; maybe TRBD2 (6 bases). The CDR3 contains 14 residues. Looked up from germline, CDR1 is MNHNY and CDR2 is SVGAGI (reference sequence). The V end lost 5 bases, the J end lost 6 bases, and 16 bases lay between the germline ends. CDR3 region: CASSGVAASQTQYF. In DNA, the CDR3 is TGTGCCAGCAGTGGGGTAGCGGCCTCTCAGACCCAGTACTTC.

This chain joins TRBV6-5 and TRBJ2-1; TRBD2 is a possible D gene (5 bases). The V end was cut by 5 bases, the J end by 9 bases, with 20 bases between. The CDR3 length is 15 residues. Germline CDR1 MNHEY, CDR2 SVGAGI. For the CDR3, the DNA is TGTGCCAGCAGTCGTACTAGTCGCCTTCTTCCTGAGCAGTTCTTC. It specifies CASSRTSRLLPEQFF.

The J gene is TRBJ1-2, the V gene TRBV6-1; 7 nucleotides match TRBD1. Per germline, CDR1 MNHNS and CDR2 SASEGT. The CDR3 covers 14 residues. The V segment lost 6 bases and the J segment 4 bases; nucleotides outside the gene matches: 8. The CDR3 here is CASSTGDSSYGYTF. CDR3 DNA: TGTGCCAGCAGCACAGGGGATTCCTCCTATGGCTACACCTTC.

This chain links TRBV10-3 with TRBJ2-3; TRBD2 agrees at 10 bases. V shed 5 bases and J 11 bases; nucleotides not matched to a gene: 4. The CDR3 length is 12 residues. In germline, CDR1 is ENHRY, CDR2 SYGVKD. The CDR3 loop reads CAISSLAGEQYF. CDR3 bases: TGTGCCATCAGTTCTCTAGCGGGAGAGCAGTATTTT.

Here the CDR3 DNA reads TGTGCCAGCAGCCAAGGTGGAATCCGGGACAGGGGGATAAACGAGCAGTACTTC. Amino acids: CASSQGGIRDRGINEQYF. The chain employs TRBV4-2 and TRBJ2-7, with 11 bases fitting TRBD1. The germline CDR1 and CDR2 sequences are LGHNA and YNFKEQ. The J segment lost 5 bases and the V segment lost 1 base, leaving 13 bases of the junction unmatched. This CDR3 comprises 18 residues.